This TCR beta chain was sequenced for a study of CD8+ T cells in alopecia areata. Reverse transcription of extracted RNA yielded cDNA, which provided the sequencing template. Using immunoSEQ multiplex PCR, the repertoire was profiled, and TCRdb retains in-frame clones only, with some absent. The table lists about 140,000 clones, roughly 82% of them singletons. Treatment denoted: oral pan-JAK inhibitor, 5-10 mg twice daily. With V trimmed by 1 base and J by 3 bases, 3 bases remained unmatched. The germline CDR1 and CDR2 sequences are SQVTM and ANQGSEA. This CDR3 has 14 residues. The chain uses TRBV29-1 and TRBJ2-7, with TRBD1 matching 10 bases. This receptor was obtained from a human donor with alopecia areata. The sequencing used CD8+ T cells sorted from blood, collected at week 4, from a patient treated with tofacitinib. The DNA for the CDR3 is TGCAGCGTTGAAGGGGACAGGGGTGACTACGAGCAGTACTTC. This sequence encodes CSVEGDRGDYEQYF.